These T cell receptor beta chains were read from a single sample in a study of long-term antiretroviral therapy in people with HIV. Here immunoSEQ multiplex PCR was the method, and the copy in TCRdb shows in-frame clones only, minus some. The sample comprises about 39,000 clones, roughly nine tenths of which are singletons, and around 4% rests with the top ten. Sequences were derived from unsorted PBMCs, sampled 1.2 years after starting antiretroviral therapy. Every receptor here comes from a woman aged 45-65 years with HIV. CDR3s include the opening cysteine and the closing phenylalanine or tryptophan. A D gene is named only where the DNA matches it firmly. Size is stated for part of the rows, as once, few or many counts, or as a class when the clone is expanded.

CDR3 length: 13; V gene: TRBV10-1; J gene: TRBJ2-3; D gene: TRBD2; clone size: .; CDR3 DNA: TGCGCCAGCAGTGAGAGGACTAGCTCTGTCCAGTATTTT; CDR3 protein: CASSERTSSVQYF
CDR3 length: 13; V gene: TRBV6-5; J gene: TRBJ1-1; D gene: .; clone size: .; CDR3 DNA: TGTGCCAGCAGCCGAGACACGAACACTGAAGCTTTCTTT; CDR3 protein: CASSRDTNTEAFF
CDR3 length: 16; V gene: TRBV6-5; J gene: TRBJ2-5; D gene: TRBD1; clone size: .; CDR3 DNA: TGTGCCAGCAGTTCACGGGACAGGGCGTCCGTCCAGACCCAGTACTTC; CDR3 protein: CASSSRDRASVQTQYF
CDR3 length: 15; V gene: TRBV23-1; J gene: TRBJ2-4; D gene: .; clone size: .; CDR3 DNA: TGCGCCAGCAGTCACTTAAAAATAGCCAAAAACATTCAGTACTTC; CDR3 protein: CASSHLKIAKNIQYF
CDR3 length: 13; V gene: TRBV10-1; J gene: TRBJ1-2; D gene: TRBD1; clone size: .; CDR3 DNA: TGCGCCGGACAGGGGCAAGGTAACTATGGCTACACCTTC; CDR3 protein: CAGQGQGNYGYTF
CDR3 length: 17; V gene: TRBV12-1; J gene: TRBJ1-3; D gene: .; clone size: .; CDR3 DNA: TGTGCCAGCAGCTTTGCGCTTCTCAGCAACTCTGGAAACACCATATATTTT; CDR3 protein: CASSFALLSNSGNTIYF
CDR3 length: 15; V gene: TRBV6-5; J gene: TRBJ2-2; D gene: TRBD1; clone size: .; CDR3 DNA: TGTGCCAGCCGTAACCTGGGACAGGGGACCGGGGAGCTGTTTTTT; CDR3 protein: CASRNLGQGTGELFF
CDR3 length: 13; V gene: TRBV5-1; J gene: TRBJ1-1; D gene: .; clone size: .; CDR3 DNA: TGCGCCAGCAGCTTACGGGACACCGGCGGGGCTTTCTTT; CDR3 protein: CASSLRDTGGAFF
CDR3 length: 17; V gene: TRBV29-1; J gene: TRBJ2-2; D gene: .; clone size: .; CDR3 DNA: TGCAGCGTTTATGATTCATCTAGGGGCCGTAGCACCGGGGAGCTGTTTTTT; CDR3 protein: CSVYDSSRGRSTGELFF
CDR3 length: 17; V gene: TRBV5-4; J gene: TRBJ2-2; D gene: .; clone size: .; CDR3 DNA: TGTGCCAGCAGCCCACCGGGACAACTATCGAACACCGGGGAGCTGTTTTTT; CDR3 protein: CASSPPGQLSNTGELFF
CDR3 length: 16; V gene: TRBV19; J gene: TRBJ2-1; D gene: TRBD2; clone size: once; CDR3 DNA: TGTGCCAGTAGTATGATCGAGGTAGCGGGGCTCAATGAGCAGTTCTTC; CDR3 protein: CASSMIEVAGLNEQFF
CDR3 length: 15; V gene: TRBV5-6; J gene: TRBJ2-3; D gene: .; clone size: .; CDR3 DNA: TGTGCCAGCAGCTTGGGGCTAGTCGGCACAGATACGCAGTATTTT; CDR3 protein: CASSLGLVGTDTQYF
CDR3 length: 15; V gene: TRBV4-3; J gene: TRBJ1-1; D gene: .; clone size: .; CDR3 DNA: TGCGCCAGCAGCCAAGATTTCGTACTGAACACTGAAGCTTTCTTT; CDR3 protein: CASSQDFVLNTEAFF
CDR3 length: 13; V gene: TRBV9; J gene: TRBJ1-1; D gene: .; clone size: .; CDR3 DNA: TGTGCCAGCAGCGTAGGTATGAACACTGAAGCTTTCTTT; CDR3 protein: CASSVGMNTEAFF
CDR3 length: 16; V gene: TRBV19; J gene: TRBJ2-3; D gene: TRBD1; clone size: .; CDR3 DNA: TGTGCCAGTAGTACCCCGGGACAGGGGGCGGGAGATACGCAGTATTTT; CDR3 protein: CASSTPGQGAGDTQYF
CDR3 length: 15; V gene: TRBV4-1; J gene: TRBJ2-3; D gene: .; clone size: .; CDR3 DNA: TGCGCCAGCAGCCAAGAGGCAGATAGGATAGGTACGCAGTATTTT; CDR3 protein: CASSQEADRIGTQYF
CDR3 length: 15; V gene: TRBV6-1; J gene: TRBJ2-1; D gene: TRBD1; clone size: .; CDR3 DNA: TGTGCCAGCAGCGGACAGGGTGGCGCCTACAATGAGCAGTTCTTC; CDR3 protein: CASSGQGGAYNEQFF
CDR3 length: 17; V gene: TRBV4-1; J gene: TRBJ1-2; D gene: TRBD1; clone size: .; CDR3 DNA: TGCGCCAGCAGCCACATCGCCTTGGGACAGGGTAACTATGGCTACACCTTC; CDR3 protein: CASSHIALGQGNYGYTF
CDR3 length: 15; V gene: TRBV4-1; J gene: TRBJ2-1; D gene: .; clone size: .; CDR3 DNA: TGCGCCAGCAGCCAAGGGATTGAGTCCTACAATGAGCAGTTCTTC; CDR3 protein: CASSQGIESYNEQFF
CDR3 length: 11; V gene: TRBV7-9; J gene: TRBJ2-7; D gene: .; clone size: .; CDR3 DNA: TGTGCCAGCAGCGTACAAGGCGAGCAGTACTTC; CDR3 protein: CASSVQGEQYF
CDR3 length: 16; V gene: TRBV5-6; J gene: TRBJ1-3; D gene: .; clone size: .; CDR3 DNA: TGTGCCAGCAGCTTGAGGCAGCGATACTCTGGAAACACCATATATTTT; CDR3 protein: CASSLRQRYSGNTIYF
CDR3 length: 12; V gene: TRBV6-5; J gene: TRBJ1-1; D gene: .; clone size: .; CDR3 DNA: TGTGCCAGCAGTACCGACAGGTTCGAAGCTTTCTTT; CDR3 protein: CASSTDRFEAFF
CDR3 length: 15; V gene: TRBV7-2; J gene: TRBJ1-6; D gene: .; clone size: .; CDR3 DNA: TGTGCCAGCAGTCTAAGGAGTGGGGCCCGGTCACCCCTCCACTTT; CDR3 protein: CASSLRSGARSPLHF
CDR3 length: 14; V gene: TRBV6-5; J gene: TRBJ2-7; D gene: .; clone size: .; CDR3 DNA: TGTGCCAGGACCGTGGTTCAAGTCAACTACGAGCAGTACTTC; CDR3 protein: CARTVVQVNYEQYF
CDR3 length: 14; V gene: TRBV6-1; J gene: TRBJ1-3; D gene: TRBD1; clone size: .; CDR3 DNA: TGTGCCAGCATCGCGACAGGGATGGGAAACACCATATATTTT; CDR3 protein: CASIATGMGNTIYF
CDR3 length: 16; V gene: TRBV27; J gene: TRBJ2-7; D gene: .; clone size: .; CDR3 DNA: TGTGCCAGCAGTTTTAGGAGGGGGACAGAAACCTACGAGCAGTACTTC; CDR3 protein: CASSFRRGTETYEQYF
CDR3 length: 11; V gene: TRBV20-1; J gene: TRBJ2-5; D gene: .; clone size: .; CDR3 DNA: TGCAGTCTAGGCCCCAAAGAGACCCAGTACTTC; CDR3 protein: CSLGPKETQYF
CDR3 length: 12; V gene: TRBV10-3; J gene: TRBJ2-1; D gene: .; clone size: .; CDR3 DNA: TGTGCCATCAGGGGGGGAGATAATGAGCAGTTCTTC; CDR3 protein: CAIRGGDNEQFF
CDR3 length: 17; V gene: TRBV2; J gene: TRBJ2-6; D gene: TRBD1; clone size: few; CDR3 DNA: TGTGCCAGCAGCGTCGACAGGGATCGCTCCGGGGCCAACGTCCTGACTTTC; CDR3 protein: CASSVDRDRSGANVLTF
CDR3 length: 15; V gene: TRBV6-5; J gene: TRBJ2-5; D gene: TRBD1; clone size: .; CDR3 DNA: TGTGCCAGCAGTCCCGGACAGGGTAAGTTGGAGACCCAGTACTTC; CDR3 protein: CASSPGQGKLETQYF
CDR3 length: 13; V gene: TRBV10-2; J gene: TRBJ2-7; D gene: TRBD2; clone size: .; CDR3 DNA: TGCGCCATCGGACTAGCGGGGGGCGGCGAGCAGTACTTC; CDR3 protein: CAIGLAGGGEQYF
CDR3 length: 15; V gene: TRBV18; J gene: TRBJ2-3; D gene: TRBD1; clone size: few; CDR3 DNA: TGTGCCAGCTCACCCCCGGGACAGCCCACAGATACGCAGTATTTT; CDR3 protein: CASSPPGQPTDTQYF
CDR3 length: 13; V gene: TRBV6-5; J gene: TRBJ2-5; D gene: .; clone size: .; CDR3 DNA: TGTGCCAGCAGAAGGACTTTCCCAGAGACCCAGTACTTC; CDR3 protein: CASRRTFPETQYF
CDR3 length: 16; V gene: TRBV6-5; J gene: TRBJ2-7; D gene: .; clone size: .; CDR3 DNA: TGTGCCAGCAGTTACCTTGAAGGTGGGGGCGGTCACGAGCAGTACTTC; CDR3 protein: CASSYLEGGGGHEQYF
CDR3 length: 11; V gene: TRBV20-1; J gene: TRBJ1-1; D gene: .; clone size: .; CDR3 DNA: TGCAGTGCTGCCAGGGCGGGCGAAGCTTTCTTT; CDR3 protein: CSAARAGEAFF
CDR3 length: 13; V gene: TRBV7-8; J gene: TRBJ1-2; D gene: .; clone size: .; CDR3 DNA: TGTGCCAGCACCGCCGTCGGGGGCGGTGGCTACACCTTC; CDR3 protein: CASTAVGGGGYTF
CDR3 length: 17; V gene: TRBV6-1; J gene: TRBJ2-7; D gene: TRBD2; clone size: .; CDR3 DNA: TGTGCCAGCAGTGTCGGGACTAGCGGGGGGACCGCGGATGAGCAGTACTTC; CDR3 protein: CASSVGTSGGTADEQYF
CDR3 length: 14; V gene: TRBV7-9; J gene: TRBJ1-2; D gene: .; clone size: .; CDR3 DNA: TGTGCCAGCAGCTTAAAGACAGTCAGCTATGGCTACACCTTC; CDR3 protein: CASSLKTVSYGYTF
CDR3 length: 14; V gene: TRBV7-2; J gene: TRBJ1-6; D gene: TRBD1; clone size: .; CDR3 DNA: TGTGCCAGCAGCTCGCAGGGGGTTAATTCACCCCTCCACTTT; CDR3 protein: CASSSQGVNSPLHF